This TCR beta chain is from a study of vaccination and CD4 T cells after COVID-19. As to treatment: roughly 10-day PBMC culture with coronavirus spike peptide pools or control peptides (ViraFEST assay). Prior to the COVID-19 pandemic (2011-2018), the unexposed donor's CD4+ T cells were collected. The Oncomine TCR Beta short-read assay generated sequence data from the DNA of cultured CD4+ T cells. The source of extracted genomic DNA was cultured CD4+ T cells. TCRdb recomputed calls from the PCR reads with MiXCR, one row per CDR3 protein. Here the sample spans about 11,000 distinct CDR3 sequences, around 30% being singletons. A remark on this clonotype: Its antigen remains unknown.

The trim removed 4 bases at V and 4 bases at J, leaving 8 bases unmatched. Germline lookup yields CDR1 KGHSH and CDR2 LQKENI. The CDR3 is made up of 16 amino acids. The clonotype was recovered from a human donor in good health. The sequencing input was CD4+ T cells from blood, cultured in vitro. The chain employs TRBV18 and TRBJ1-5, with 9 bases lining up with TRBD1. The CDR3 here is CASSLTGGWGNQPQHF. In DNA form, the CDR3 reads TGTGCCAGCTCACTTACAGGGGGCTGGGGTAATCAGCCCCAGCATTTT.